Sample share makes the clone carrying this T cell receptor (beta chain) medium-sized. Antigen unknown. The sample's time point: sample taken at primary tumor resection. CDR1 and CDR2 from the germline V gene are MDHEN and SYDVKM. There are 13 residues in the CDR3. Trimming removed 9 bases from V and 5 bases from J, with 16 bases in between. The data belong to a study of spatial heterogeneity in lung cancer. Points from the study as a whole: Tumor mutation count correlated with how many alpha and beta TCRs expanded intratumorally. The recorded estimate of tumor T cell coverage is around 7% for alpha chains and approximately 13% for beta chains.

Every TCR cDNA molecule carried a tag that served as a unique molecular identifier. Via MiXCR, TCRdb re-called the 5' RACE reads, giving one row per CDR3 protein. The sample shows about 23,000 distinct CDR3 sequences, about 6.8% of them seen only once. The clonotype originates from a male donor with early-stage non-small cell lung cancer. This specimen consisted of lung tumor tissue, obtained at surgery. The gene calls are TRBV28 and TRBJ1-1, with TRBD1 as a possible D gene (5 bases). CDR3 amino acids: CASGTRVPTEAFF. CDR3 DNA: TGTGCCAGTGGGACCAGGGTACCTACTGAAGCTTTCTTT.